This note documents a single TCR beta chain sequence. What it binds is not known. The sample comes from a study of OX40 agonist ivuxolimab in advanced cancers. Study information: Patients were under 90% male with ages roughly 23 to 90, mean about 60. There were three patients with partial responses, one having hepatocellular carcinoma and two cutaneous melanoma. Study-wide results and limits: Compared with CD4+, CD8+ T cells on average had more expanded clones.

The assay was immunoSEQ multiplex PCR, and TCRdb's table has in-frame clones only and misses some. The repertoire has 55,000 to 80,000 clones, roughly 87% of them found once; the top ten carry about 1.3%. The specimen was CD4+ or CD8+ T cells sorted from blood, collected in a trial of the OX40 agonist ivuxolimab. The clonotype comes from an adult with an advanced solid tumor such as melanoma, head and neck, liver or kidney cancer.

CDR3 region: CASSRALQTQETQYF. CDR3 bases: TGTGCCAGCTCTCGGGCCCTGCAGACGCAAGAGACCCAGTACTTC. The V gene is TRBV6-1, the J gene TRBJ2-5; D is unclear. Between the trimmed V and J ends, which lost 8 bases and 2 bases, there was a span of 18 bases. Germline lookup yields CDR1 MNHNS and CDR2 SASEGT. The CDR3 covers 15 residues.